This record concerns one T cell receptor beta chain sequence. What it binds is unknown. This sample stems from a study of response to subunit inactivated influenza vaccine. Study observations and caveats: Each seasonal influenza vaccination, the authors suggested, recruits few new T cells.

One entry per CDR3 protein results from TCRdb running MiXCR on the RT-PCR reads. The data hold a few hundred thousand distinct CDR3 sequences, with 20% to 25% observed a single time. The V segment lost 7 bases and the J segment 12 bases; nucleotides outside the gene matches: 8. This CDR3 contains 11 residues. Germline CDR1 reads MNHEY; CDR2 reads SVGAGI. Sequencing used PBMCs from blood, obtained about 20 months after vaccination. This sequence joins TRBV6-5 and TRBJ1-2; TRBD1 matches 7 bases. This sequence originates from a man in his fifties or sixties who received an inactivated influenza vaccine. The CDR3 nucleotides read TGTGCCAGCACCCAGGGGGGGGGCCACACCTTC. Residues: CASTQGGGHTF.